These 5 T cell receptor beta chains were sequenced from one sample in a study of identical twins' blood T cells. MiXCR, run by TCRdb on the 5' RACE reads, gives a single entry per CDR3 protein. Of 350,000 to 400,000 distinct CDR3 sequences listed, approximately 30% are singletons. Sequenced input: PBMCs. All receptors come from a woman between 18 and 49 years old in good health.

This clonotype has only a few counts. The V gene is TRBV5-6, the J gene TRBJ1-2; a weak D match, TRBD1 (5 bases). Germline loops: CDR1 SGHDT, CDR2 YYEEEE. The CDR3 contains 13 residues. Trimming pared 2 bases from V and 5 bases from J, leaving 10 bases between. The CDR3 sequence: CASSLRGLYGYTF. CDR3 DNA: TGTGCCAGCAGCTTAAGGGGACTGTATGGCTACACCTTC.

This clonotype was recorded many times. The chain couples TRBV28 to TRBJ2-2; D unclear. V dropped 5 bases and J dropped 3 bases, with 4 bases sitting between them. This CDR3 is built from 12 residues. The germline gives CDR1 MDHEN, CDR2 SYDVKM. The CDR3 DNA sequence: TGTGCCAGCAGTGATCACACCGGGGAGCTGTTTTTT. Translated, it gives CASSDHTGELFF. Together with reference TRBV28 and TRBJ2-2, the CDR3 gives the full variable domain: DVKVTQSSRYLVKRTGEKVFLECVQDMDHENMFWYRQDPGLGLRLIYFSYDVKMKEKGDIPEGYSVSREKKERFSLILESASTNQTSMYLCASSDHTGELFFGEGSRLTVL.

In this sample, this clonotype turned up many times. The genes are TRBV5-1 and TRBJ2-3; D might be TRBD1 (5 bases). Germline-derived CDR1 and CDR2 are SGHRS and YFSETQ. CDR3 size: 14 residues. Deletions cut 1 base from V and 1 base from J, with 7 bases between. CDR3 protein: CASSLRGGTDTQYF. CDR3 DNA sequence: TGCGCCAGCAGCTTGAGGGGCGGCACAGATACGCAGTATTTT.

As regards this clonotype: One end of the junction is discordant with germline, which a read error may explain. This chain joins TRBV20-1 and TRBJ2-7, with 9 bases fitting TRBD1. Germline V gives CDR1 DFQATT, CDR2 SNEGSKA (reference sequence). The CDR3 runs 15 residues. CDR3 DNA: TGCATTGCTCGCTTAACAGGGGGCACTTCCTACGAGCAGTACTTC. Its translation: CIARLTGGTSYEQYF.

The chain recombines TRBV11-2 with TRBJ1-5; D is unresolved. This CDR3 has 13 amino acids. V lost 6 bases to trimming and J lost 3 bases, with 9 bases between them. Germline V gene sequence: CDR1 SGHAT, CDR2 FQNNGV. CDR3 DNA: TGTGCCAGCAGATCCCTGACCAATCAGCCCCAGCATTTT. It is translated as CASRSLTNQPQHF.